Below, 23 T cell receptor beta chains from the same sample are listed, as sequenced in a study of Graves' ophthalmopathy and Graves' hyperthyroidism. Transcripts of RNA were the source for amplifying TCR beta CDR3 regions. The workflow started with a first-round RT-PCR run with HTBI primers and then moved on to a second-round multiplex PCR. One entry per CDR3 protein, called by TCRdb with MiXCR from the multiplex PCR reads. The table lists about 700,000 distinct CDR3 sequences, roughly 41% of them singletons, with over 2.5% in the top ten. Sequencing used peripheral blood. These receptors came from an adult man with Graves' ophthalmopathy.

The CDR3 coding sequence is TGCAGCGTAGACTCGGGGGACACCGGGGAGCTGTTTTTT. As protein: CSVDSGDTGELFF. This rearrangement joins TRBV29-1 to TRBJ2-2; possible D gene TRBD2, 6 bases. The CDR3 consists of 13 residues. Germline CDR1 reads SQVTM; CDR2 reads ANQGSEA. Trimming took 6 bases from V and 3 from J, leaving 11 bases between them.

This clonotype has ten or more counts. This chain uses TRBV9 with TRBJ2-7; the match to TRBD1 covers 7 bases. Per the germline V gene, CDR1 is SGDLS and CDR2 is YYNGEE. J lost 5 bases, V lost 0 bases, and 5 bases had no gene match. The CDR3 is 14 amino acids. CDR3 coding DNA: TGTGCCAGCAGCGTAGGACAGGGAAGCGACGAGCAGTACTTC. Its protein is CASSVGQGSDEQYF.

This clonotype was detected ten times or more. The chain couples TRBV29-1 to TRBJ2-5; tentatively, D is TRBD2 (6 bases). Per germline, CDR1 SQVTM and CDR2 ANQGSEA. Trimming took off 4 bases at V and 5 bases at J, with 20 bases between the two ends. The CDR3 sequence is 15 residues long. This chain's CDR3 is CSVAPRVGAGETQYF. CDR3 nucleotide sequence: TGCAGCGTTGCCCCTCGGGTAGGGGCGGGGGAGACCCAGTACTTC.

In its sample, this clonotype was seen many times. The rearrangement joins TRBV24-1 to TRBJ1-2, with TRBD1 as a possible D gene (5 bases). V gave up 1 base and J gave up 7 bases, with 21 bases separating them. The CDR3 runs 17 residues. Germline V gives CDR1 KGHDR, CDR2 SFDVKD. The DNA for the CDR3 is TGTGCCACCAGTGATTTAGAACAGGCGACTGGTACCTTTGGCTACACCTTC. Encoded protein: CATSDLEQATGTFGYTF.

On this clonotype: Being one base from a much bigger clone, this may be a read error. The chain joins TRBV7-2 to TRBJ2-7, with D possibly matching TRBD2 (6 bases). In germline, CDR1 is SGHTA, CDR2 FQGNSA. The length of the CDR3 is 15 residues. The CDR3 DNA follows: TGTGCCGGCAGCTCAACCGGGACTCCATCCTACGAGCAGTACTTC. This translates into CAGSSTGTPSYEQYF.

This chain's CDR3 is CASSLAGSATGELFF. As DNA, the CDR3 is TGTGCCAGCAGCTTAGCGGGTTCAGCAACCGGGGAGCTGTTTTTT. The chain uses TRBV7-6 and TRBJ2-2, with D unresolved. The V end was cut by 0 bases, the J end by 5 bases, with 10 bases between. Germline V gene data show CDR1 as SGHVS and CDR2 as FNYEAQ. This CDR3 is 15 amino acids long.

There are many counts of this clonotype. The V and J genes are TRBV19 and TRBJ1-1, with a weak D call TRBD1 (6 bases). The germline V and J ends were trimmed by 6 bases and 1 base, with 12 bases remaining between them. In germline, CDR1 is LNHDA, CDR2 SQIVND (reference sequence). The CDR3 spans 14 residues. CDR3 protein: CASRPPTGNTEAFF. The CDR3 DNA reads TGTGCCAGTAGACCGCCGACAGGGAACACTGAAGCTTTCTTT.

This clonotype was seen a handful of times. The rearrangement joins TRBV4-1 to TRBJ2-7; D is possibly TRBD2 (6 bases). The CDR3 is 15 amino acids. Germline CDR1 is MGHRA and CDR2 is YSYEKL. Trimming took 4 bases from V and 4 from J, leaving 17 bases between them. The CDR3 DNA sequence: TGCGCCAGCAGCCTCACGGGTGGCGGGGATTACGAGCAGTACTTC. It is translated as CASSLTGGGDYEQYF.

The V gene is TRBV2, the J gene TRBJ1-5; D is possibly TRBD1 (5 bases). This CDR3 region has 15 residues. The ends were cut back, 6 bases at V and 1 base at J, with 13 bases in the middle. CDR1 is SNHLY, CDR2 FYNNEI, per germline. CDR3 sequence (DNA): TGTGCCAGCAGGGGGGGGTGGTCGAGCAATCAGCCCCAGCATTTT. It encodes CASRGGWSSNQPQHF. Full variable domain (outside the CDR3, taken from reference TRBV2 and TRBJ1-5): EPEVTQTPSHQVTQMGQEVILRCVPISNHLYFYWYRQILGQKVEFLVSFYNNEISEKSEIFDDQFSVERPDGSNFTLKIRSTKLEDSAMYFCASRGGWSSNQPQHFGDGTRLSIL.

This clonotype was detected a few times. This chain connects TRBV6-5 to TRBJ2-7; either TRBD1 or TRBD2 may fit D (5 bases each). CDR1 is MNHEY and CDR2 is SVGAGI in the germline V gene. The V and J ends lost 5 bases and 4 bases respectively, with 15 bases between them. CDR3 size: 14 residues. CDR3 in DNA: TGTGCCAGCAGTGCCACTAGGGGCAGGTACGAGCAGTACTTC. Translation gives CASSATRGRYEQYF.

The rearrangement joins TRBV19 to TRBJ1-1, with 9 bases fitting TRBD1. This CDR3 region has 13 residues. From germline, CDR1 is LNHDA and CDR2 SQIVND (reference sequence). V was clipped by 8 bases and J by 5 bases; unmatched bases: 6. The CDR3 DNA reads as TGTGCCAGTGCGCGGACAGGGGTGACTGAAGCTTTCTTT. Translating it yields CASARTGVTEAFF.

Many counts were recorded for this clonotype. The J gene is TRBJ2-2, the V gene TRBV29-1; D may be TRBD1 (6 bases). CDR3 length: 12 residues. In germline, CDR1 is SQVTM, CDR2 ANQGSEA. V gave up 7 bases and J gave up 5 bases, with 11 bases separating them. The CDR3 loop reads CSASTGTGELFF. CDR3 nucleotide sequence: TGCAGCGCCTCAACAGGGACCGGGGAGCTGTTTTTT.

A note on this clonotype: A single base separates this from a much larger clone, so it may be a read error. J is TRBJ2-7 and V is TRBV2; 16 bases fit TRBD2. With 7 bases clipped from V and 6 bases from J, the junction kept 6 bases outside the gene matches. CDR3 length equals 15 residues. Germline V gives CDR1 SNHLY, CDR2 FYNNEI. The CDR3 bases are TGTGCCAGCAAACTGGGACTAGCGGGGGGGCCCGAGCAGTACTTC. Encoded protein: CASKLGLAGGPEQYF. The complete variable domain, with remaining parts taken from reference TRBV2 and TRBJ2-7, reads EPEVTQTPSHQVTQMGQEVILRCVPISNHLYFYWYRQILGQKVEFLVSFYNNEISEKSEIFDDQFSVERPDGSNFTLKIRSTKLEDSAMYFCASKLGLAGGPEQYFGPGTRLTVT.

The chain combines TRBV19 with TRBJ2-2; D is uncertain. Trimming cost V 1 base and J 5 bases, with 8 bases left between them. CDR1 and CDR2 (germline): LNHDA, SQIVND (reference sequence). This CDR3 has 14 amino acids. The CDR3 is CASSIGGLTGELFF. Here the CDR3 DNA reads TGTGCCAGTAGTATAGGGGGTCTTACCGGGGAGCTGTTTTTT. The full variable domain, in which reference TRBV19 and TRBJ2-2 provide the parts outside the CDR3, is DGGITQSPKYLFRKEGQNVTLSCEQNLNHDAMYWYRQDPGQGLRLIYYSQIVNDFQKGDIAEGYSVSREKKESFPLTVTSAQKNPTAFYLCASSIGGLTGELFFGEGSRLTVL.

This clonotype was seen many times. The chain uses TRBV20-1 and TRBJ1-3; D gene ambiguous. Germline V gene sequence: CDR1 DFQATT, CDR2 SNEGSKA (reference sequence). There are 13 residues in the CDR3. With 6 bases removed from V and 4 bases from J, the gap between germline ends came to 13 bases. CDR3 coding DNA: TGCAGTGCCCCAAGTCCCTCGGGAAACACCATATATTTT. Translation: CSAPSPSGNTIYF.

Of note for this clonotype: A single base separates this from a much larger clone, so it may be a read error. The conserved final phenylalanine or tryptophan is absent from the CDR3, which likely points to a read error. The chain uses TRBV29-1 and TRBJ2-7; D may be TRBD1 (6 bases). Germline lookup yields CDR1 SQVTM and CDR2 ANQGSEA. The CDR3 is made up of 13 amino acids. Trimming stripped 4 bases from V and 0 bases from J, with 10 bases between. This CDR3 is CSVVYRDSYEQYL. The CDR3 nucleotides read TGCAGCGTTGTTTACAGGGACTCCTACGAGCAGTACCTC.

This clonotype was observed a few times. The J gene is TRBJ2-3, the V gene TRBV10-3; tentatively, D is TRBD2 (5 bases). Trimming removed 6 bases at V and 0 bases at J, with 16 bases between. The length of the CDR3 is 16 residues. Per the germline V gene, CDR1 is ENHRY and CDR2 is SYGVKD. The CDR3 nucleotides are TGTGCCATCAGCGAAACCGGGATTACAAGCACAGATACGCAGTATTTT. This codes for CAISETGITSTDTQYF.

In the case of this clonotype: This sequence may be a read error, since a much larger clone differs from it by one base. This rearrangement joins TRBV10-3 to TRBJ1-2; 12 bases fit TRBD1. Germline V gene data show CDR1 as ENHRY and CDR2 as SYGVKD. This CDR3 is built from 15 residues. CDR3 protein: CASSPRDRGHGGCTF. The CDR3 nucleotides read TGTGCCAGCAGCCCAAGGGACAGGGGGCATGGTGGCTGCACCTTC.

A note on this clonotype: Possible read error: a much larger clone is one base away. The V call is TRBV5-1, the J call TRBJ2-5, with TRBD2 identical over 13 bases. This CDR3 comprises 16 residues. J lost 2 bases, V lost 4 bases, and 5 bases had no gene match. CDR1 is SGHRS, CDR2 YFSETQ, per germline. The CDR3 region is CASSRQLAGGQETQYF. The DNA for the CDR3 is TGCGCCAGCAGCCGCCAACTAGCGGGAGGGCAAGAGACCCAGTACTTC.

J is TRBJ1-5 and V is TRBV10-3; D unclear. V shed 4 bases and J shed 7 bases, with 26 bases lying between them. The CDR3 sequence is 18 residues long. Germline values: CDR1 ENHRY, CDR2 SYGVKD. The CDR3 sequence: CAISVIAGAGYNEQPQHF. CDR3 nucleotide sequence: TGTGCCATCAGTGTAATAGCGGGAGCGGGCTACAATGAGCAGCCCCAGCATTTT.

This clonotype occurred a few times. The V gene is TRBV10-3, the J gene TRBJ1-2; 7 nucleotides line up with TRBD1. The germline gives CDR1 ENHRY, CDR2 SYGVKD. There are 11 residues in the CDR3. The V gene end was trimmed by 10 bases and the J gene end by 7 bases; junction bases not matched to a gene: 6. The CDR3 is CATRQGRGYTF. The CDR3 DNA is TGTGCCACTAGACAGGGTCGTGGCTACACCTTC.

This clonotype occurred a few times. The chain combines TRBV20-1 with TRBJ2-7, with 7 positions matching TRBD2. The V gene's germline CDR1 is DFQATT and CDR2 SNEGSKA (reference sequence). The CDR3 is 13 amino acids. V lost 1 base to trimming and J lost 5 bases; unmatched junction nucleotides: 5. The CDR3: CSARVGGLHEQYF. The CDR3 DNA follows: TGCAGTGCTAGAGTGGGGGGGTTGCACGAGCAGTACTTC.

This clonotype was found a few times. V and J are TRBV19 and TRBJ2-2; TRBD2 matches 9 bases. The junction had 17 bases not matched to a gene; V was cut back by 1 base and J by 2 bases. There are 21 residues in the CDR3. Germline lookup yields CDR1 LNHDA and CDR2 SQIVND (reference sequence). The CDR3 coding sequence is TGTGCCAGTAGTATAGTGGAGGGGGGCTTAACGACTAGCGGCAACACCGGGGAGCTGTTTTTT. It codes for CASSIVEGGLTTSGNTGELFF. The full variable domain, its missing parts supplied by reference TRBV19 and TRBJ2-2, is DGGITQSPKYLFRKEGQNVTLSCEQNLNHDAMYWYRQDPGQGLRLIYYSQIVNDFQKGDIAEGYSVSREKKESFPLTVTSAQKNPTAFYLCASSIVEGGLTTSGNTGELFFGEGSRLTVL.